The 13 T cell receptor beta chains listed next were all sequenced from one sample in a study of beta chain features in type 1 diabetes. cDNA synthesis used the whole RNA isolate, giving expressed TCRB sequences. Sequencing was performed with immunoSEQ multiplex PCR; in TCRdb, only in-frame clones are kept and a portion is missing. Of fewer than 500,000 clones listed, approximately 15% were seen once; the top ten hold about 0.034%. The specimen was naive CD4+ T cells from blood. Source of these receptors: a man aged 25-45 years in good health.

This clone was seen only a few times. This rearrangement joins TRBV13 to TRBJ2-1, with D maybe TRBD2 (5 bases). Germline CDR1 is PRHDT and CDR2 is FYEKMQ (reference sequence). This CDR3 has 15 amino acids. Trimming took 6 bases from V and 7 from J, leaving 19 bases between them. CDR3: CASRHGLGNGNEQFF. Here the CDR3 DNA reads TGTGCCAGCAGACACGGACTGGGGAATGGGAATGAGCAGTTCTTC.

CDR3 sequence (DNA): TGTGCCTGGAGTGGACAGCCCTATGAAGCTTTCTTT. It specifies CAWSGQPYEAFF. This chain uses TRBV30 with TRBJ1-1; D is possibly TRBD1 (5 bases). This CDR3 is 12 amino acids long. Trimming left V 1 base short and J 7 bases short, with 10 bases between. CDR1 GTSNPN and CDR2 SVGIG come from the germline V gene (reference sequence).

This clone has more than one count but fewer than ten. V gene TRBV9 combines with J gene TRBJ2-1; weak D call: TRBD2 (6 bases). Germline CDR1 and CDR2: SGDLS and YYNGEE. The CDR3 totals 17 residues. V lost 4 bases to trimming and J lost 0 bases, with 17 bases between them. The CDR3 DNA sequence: TGTGCCAGCAGCCCCGGAGGGGACGGAGGCTCCTACAATGAGCAGTTCTTC. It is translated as CASSPGGDGGSYNEQFF.

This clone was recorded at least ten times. CDR3 coding DNA: TGTGCCTGGAGCACCTGGGGGGGCACAGATACGCAGTATTTT. It encodes CAWSTWGGTDTQYF. The chain couples TRBV30 to TRBJ2-3, with D perhaps TRBD2 (6 bases). Germline values: CDR1 GTSNPN, CDR2 SVGIG (reference sequence). This CDR3 comprises 14 residues. The V end lost 3 bases, the J end lost 1 base, and 11 bases lay between the germline ends.

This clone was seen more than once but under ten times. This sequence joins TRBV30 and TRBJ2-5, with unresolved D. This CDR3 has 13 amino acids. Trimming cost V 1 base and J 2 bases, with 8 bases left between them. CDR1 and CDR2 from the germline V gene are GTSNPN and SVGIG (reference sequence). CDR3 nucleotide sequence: TGTGCCTGGAGTGGCAGAGGACAAGAGACCCAGTACTTC. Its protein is CAWSGRGQETQYF.

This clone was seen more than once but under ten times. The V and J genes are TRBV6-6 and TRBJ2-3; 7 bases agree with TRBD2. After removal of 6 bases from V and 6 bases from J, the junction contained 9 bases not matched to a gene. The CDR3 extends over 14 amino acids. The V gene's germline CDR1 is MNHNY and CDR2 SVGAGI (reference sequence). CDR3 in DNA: TGTGCCAGCAGCCTCGCAAGGGAGGGGGATACGCAGTATTTT. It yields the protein CASSLAREGDTQYF.

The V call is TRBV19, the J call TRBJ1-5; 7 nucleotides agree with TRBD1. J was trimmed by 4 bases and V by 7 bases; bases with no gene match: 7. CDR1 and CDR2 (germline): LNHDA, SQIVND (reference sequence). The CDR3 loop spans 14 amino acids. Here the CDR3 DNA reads TGTGCCAGTATGGGGACAGATCTGAATCAGCCCCAGCATTTT. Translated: CASMGTDLNQPQHF. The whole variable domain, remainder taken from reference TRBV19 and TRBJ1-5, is DGGITQSPKYLFRKEGQNVTLSCEQNLNHDAMYWYRQDPGQGLRLIYYSQIVNDFQKGDIAEGYSVSREKKESFPLTVTSAQKNPTAFYLCASMGTDLNQPQHFGDGTRLSIL.

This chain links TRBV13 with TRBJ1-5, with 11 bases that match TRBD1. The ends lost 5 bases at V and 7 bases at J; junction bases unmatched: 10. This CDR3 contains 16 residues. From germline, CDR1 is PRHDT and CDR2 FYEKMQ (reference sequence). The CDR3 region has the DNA TGTGCCAGCAGCCAACTCGGACAGGGGGCTTCGCAGCCCCAGCATTTT. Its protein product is CASSQLGQGASQPQHF. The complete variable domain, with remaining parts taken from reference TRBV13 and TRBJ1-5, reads AAGVIQSPRHLIKEKRETATLKCYPIPRHDTVYWYQQGPGQDPQFLISFYEKMQSDKGSIPDRFSAQQFSDYHSELNMSSLELGDSALYFCASSQLGQGASQPQHFGDGTRLSIL.

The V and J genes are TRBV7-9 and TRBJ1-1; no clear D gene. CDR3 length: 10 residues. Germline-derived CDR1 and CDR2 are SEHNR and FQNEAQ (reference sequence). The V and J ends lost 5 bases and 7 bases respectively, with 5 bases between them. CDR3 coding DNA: TGTGCCAGCAGCGCAAATGAAGCTTTCTTT. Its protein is CASSANEAFF. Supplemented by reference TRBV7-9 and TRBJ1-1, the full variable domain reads DTGVSQNPRHKITKRGQNVTFRCDPISEHNRLYWYRQTLGQGPEFLTYFQNEAQLEKSRLLSDRFSAERPKGSFSTLEIQRTEQGDSAMYLCASSANEAFFGQGTRLTVV.

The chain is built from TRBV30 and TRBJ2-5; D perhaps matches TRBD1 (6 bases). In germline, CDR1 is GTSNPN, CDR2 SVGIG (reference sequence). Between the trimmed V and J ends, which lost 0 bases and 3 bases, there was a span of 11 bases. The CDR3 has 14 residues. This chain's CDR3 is CAWSVLTGKETQYF. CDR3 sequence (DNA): TGTGCCTGGAGTGTACTAACAGGGAAAGAGACCCAGTACTTC.

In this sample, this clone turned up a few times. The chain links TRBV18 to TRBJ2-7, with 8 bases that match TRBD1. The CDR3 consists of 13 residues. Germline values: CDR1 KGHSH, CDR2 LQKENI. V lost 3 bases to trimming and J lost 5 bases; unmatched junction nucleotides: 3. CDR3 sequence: CASSPRTGNEQYF. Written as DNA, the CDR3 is TGTGCCAGCTCACCCCGGACAGGGAACGAGCAGTACTTC.

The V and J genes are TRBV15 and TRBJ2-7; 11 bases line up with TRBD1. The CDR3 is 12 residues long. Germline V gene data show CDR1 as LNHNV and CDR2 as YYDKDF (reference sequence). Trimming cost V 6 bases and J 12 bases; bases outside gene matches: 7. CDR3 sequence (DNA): TGTGCCACCAGGGAAGGACAGGGGGCTATGTACTTC. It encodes CATREGQGAMYF.

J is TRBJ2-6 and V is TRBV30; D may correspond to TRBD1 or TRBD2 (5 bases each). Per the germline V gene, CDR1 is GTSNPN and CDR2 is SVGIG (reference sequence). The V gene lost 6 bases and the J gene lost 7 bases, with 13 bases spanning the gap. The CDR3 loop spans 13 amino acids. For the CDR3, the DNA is TGTGCCTGTGGGGGTATCGGCGCCAACGTCCTGACTTTC. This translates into CACGGIGANVLTF.